A selection of T cell receptor beta chains follows, all from one sample in a study of blood T cell repertoires in COVID-19. Profiling relied on immunoSEQ multiplex PCR, and the TCRdb table lists in-frame clones only, not all of them. The sample carries around 67,000 clones, 84% recorded once. The sequenced material came from peripheral blood. The receptors stem from a man in his 70s with acute or convalescent COVID-19. CDR3s include the opening cysteine and the closing phenylalanine or tryptophan. The order of the fields is J gene, V gene, CDR3 length, clone size, D gene, CDR3 protein, CDR3 DNA. D genes are given only for firm matches. Size values are once, few and many counts, or a class for expanded clones, and some rows have none.

>TRBJ2-7|TRBV30|11|.|.
CACGIQGEQYF
TGTGCCTGCGGGATTCAAGGAGAGCAGTACTTC
>TRBJ2-1|TRBV11-1|13|.|.
CASSFPGGVEQFF
TGTGCCAGCAGCTTTCCTGGGGGCGTTGAGCAGTTCTTC
>TRBJ2-5|TRBV5-4|14|.|TRBD1
CASSAPGQGGPQYF
TGTGCCAGCAGCGCCCCGGGACAGGGAGGACCCCAGTACTTC
>TRBJ2-1|TRBV5-6|14|.|.
CASTLSRGGNEQFF
TGTGCCAGCACCCTCTCCAGAGGGGGCAATGAGCAGTTCTTC
>TRBJ2-7|TRBV7-2|13|.|.
CASSPNRGLGQYF
TGTGCCAGCAGCCCTAACCGAGGCCTCGGGCAGTACTTC
>TRBJ2-1|TRBV4-1|14|.|.
CASSQVGGPNEQFF
TGCGCCAGCAGCCAAGTTGGAGGTCCAAATGAGCAGTTCTTC
>TRBJ2-1|TRBV27|14|.|TRBD2
CASSLAGGFDEQFF
TGTGCCAGCAGTTTAGCGGGAGGGTTCGATGAGCAGTTCTTC
>TRBJ1-6|TRBV9|14|once|TRBD1
CASSLGQGSSPLHF
TGTGCCAGCAGCCTGGGACAGGGAAGTTCACCCCTCCACTTT
>TRBJ1-2|TRBV12-3/TRBV12-4|12|.|.
CASSLSNYGYTF
TGTGCCAGCAGTTTGTCAAACTATGGCTACACCTTC
>TRBJ1-4|TRBV27|15|.|TRBD1
CASSAMDRSNEKLFF
TGTGCCAGCAGTGCCATGGACAGGTCGAATGAAAAACTGTTTTTT
>TRBJ1-2|TRBV6-5|12|.|.
CASSPAGHGYTF
TGTGCCAGCAGTCCTGCAGGGCATGGCTACACCTTC
>TRBJ1-3|TRBV7-6|18|.|.
CASSPSQAGVGSGNTIYF
TGTGCCAGCAGCCCCTCCCAGGCGGGAGTTGGCTCTGGAAACACCATATATTTT
>TRBJ1-2|TRBV12-3/TRBV12-4|13|.|.
CATGQGRGYGYTF
TGTGCCACCGGCCAGGGCCGTGGCTATGGCTACACCTTC
>TRBJ2-5|TRBV19|15|.|.
CASSLRGVRQETQYF
TGTGCCAGTAGTCTCCGCGGGGTTAGGCAAGAGACCCAGTACTTC
>TRBJ2-1|TRBV5-1|16|.|.
CASSSAGTGVYNEQFF
TGCGCCAGCAGCTCCGCCGGGACGGGGGTCTACAATGAGCAGTTCTTC
>TRBJ1-1|TRBV29-1|13|.|.
CSVEEQTNTEAFF
TGCAGCGTTGAAGAACAGACGAACACTGAAGCTTTCTTT
>TRBJ2-1|TRBV5-1|16|.|TRBD2
CASSRLAGVSYNEQFF
TGCGCCAGCAGCCGTCTAGCGGGAGTGTCTTACAATGAGCAGTTCTTC
>TRBJ2-4|TRBV4-1|15|.|TRBD1
CASSQGGRGFDIQYF
TGCGCCAGCAGCCAAGGCGGCAGGGGGTTCGACATTCAGTACTTC
>TRBJ1-2|TRBV3-1/TRBV3-2|14|.|.
CASRRQGQAYGYTF
TGTGCCAGCAGACGTCAGGGCCAGGCCTATGGCTACACCTTC
>TRBJ1-2|TRBV5-4|14|.|.
CASSLVREGYGYTF
TGTGCCAGCAGCTTGGTGCGGGAGGGCTATGGCTACACCTTC
>TRBJ2-2|TRBV10-3|17|.|TRBD1
CAISGRGQGGITGELFF
TGTGCCATCAGTGGACGAGGACAGGGAGGTATCACCGGGGAGCTGTTTTTT
>TRBJ2-7|TRBV9|16|once|TRBD2
CASSARTSGGPREQYF
TGTGCCAGCAGCGCCAGGACTAGCGGGGGGCCACGTGAGCAGTACTTC
>TRBJ2-1|TRBV5-1|15|.|.
CASSFTDSSYNEQFF
TGCGCCAGCAGCTTTACGGACAGCAGCTACAATGAGCAGTTCTTC
>TRBJ2-1|TRBV19|17|.|TRBD1
CASSIRTGDSSYNEQFF
TGTGCCAGTAGTATCAGGACAGGTGATAGCTCCTACAATGAGCAGTTCTTC
>TRBJ1-5|TRBV6-6|16|.|.
CASSNLGEVPGQPQHF
TGTGCCAGCAGTAACCTCGGGGAGGTCCCGGGGCAGCCCCAGCATTTT
>TRBJ2-3|TRBV9|15|.|TRBD1
CASSGTGGGTDTQYF
TGTGCCAGCAGCGGGACAGGGGGGGGCACAGATACGCAGTATTTT
>TRBJ1-6|TRBV11-2|15|.|.
CASSPTGRSNSPLHF
TGTGCCAGCAGCCCAACCGGGAGATCAAATTCACCCCTCCACTTT
>TRBJ2-7|TRBV6-5|14|.|TRBD2
CASSNSGRAHEQYF
TGTGCCAGCAGCAATAGCGGGAGGGCCCACGAGCAGTACTTC